Listed below are T cell receptor beta chains from one sample, sequenced in a study of cytomegalovirus exposure and HLA in healthy donors. Profiling relied on immunoSEQ multiplex PCR, and the TCRdb table lists in-frame clones only, not all of them. Of about 94,000 clones in the sample, roughly three fifths were seen once. The sample taken for sequencing was PBMCs. These receptors all stem from a man aged 30 to 45 in good health and CMV-seronegative. CDR3s include the opening cysteine and the closing phenylalanine or tryptophan. Fields, in order: J gene, V gene, CDR3 length, D gene, clone size, CDR3 protein, CDR3 DNA. D genes are given only for firm matches. The size of a clone is reported for some rows only, either as once, few or many, or as a class for expanded clones.

>TRBJ2-3|TRBV18|17|TRBD2|few
CASSPSRTSGSSNTQYF
TGTGCCAGCTCACCGTCGAGGACTAGCGGGAGCTCGAATACGCAGTATTTT
>TRBJ2-5|TRBV19|14|TRBD2|NA
CASRISSGGRTQYF
TGTGCCAGTAGAATTTCGAGCGGGGGACGGACCCAGTACTTC
>TRBJ1-6|TRBV7-2|15|TRBD1|NA
CASSFGQVHNSPLHF
TGTGCCAGCAGCTTCGGACAGGTGCATAATTCACCCCTCCACTTT
>TRBJ1-1|TRBV5-6|12|NA|once
CASSFGQTQAFF
TGTGCCAGCAGCTTCGGACAGACCCAAGCTTTCTTT
>TRBJ2-1|TRBV7-3|15|TRBD2|few
CASSSGLAGEDEQFF
TGTGCCAGCAGCTCGGGACTAGCGGGGGAGGATGAGCAGTTCTTC
>TRBJ1-5|TRBV6-6|16|NA|few
CASSPLRPVEYQPQHF
TGTGCCAGCAGCCCTCTTAGGCCTGTGGAGTATCAGCCCCAGCATTTT
>TRBJ2-5|TRBV4-3|13|NA|once
CASSPYAQETQYF
TGCGCCAGCAGCCCCTATGCCCAAGAGACCCAGTACTTC
>TRBJ2-1|TRBV4-1|15|TRBD2|NA
CASSQLAGAYNEQFF
TGCGCCAGCAGCCAACTAGCGGGGGCTTACAATGAGCAGTTCTTC
>TRBJ2-1|TRBV7-3|16|TRBD2|few
CASSYLAGDFYNEQFF
TGTGCCAGCAGCTACCTAGCGGGGGACTTTTACAATGAGCAGTTCTTC
>TRBJ2-3|TRBV11-2|19|TRBD2|NA
CASRTIRPGLATRTDTQYF
TGTGCCAGCAGAACCATAAGACCGGGACTAGCAACGCGCACAGATACGCAGTATTTT
>TRBJ1-1|TRBV4-2|14|NA|NA
CASSQDGSNTEAFF
TGTGCCAGCAGCCAAGATGGGAGCAACACTGAAGCTTTCTTT
>TRBJ1-3|TRBV30|13|NA|NA
CAWDISSGNTIYF
TGTGCCTGGGACATCAGCTCTGGAAACACCATATATTTT
>TRBJ2-3|TRBV5-1|15|TRBD2|NA
CASSDGTSVTDTQYF
TGCGCCAGCAGCGACGGGACTAGCGTCACAGATACGCAGTATTTT
>TRBJ1-1|TRBV10-1|13|NA|once
CASSRGVTGEAFF
TGCGCCAGCAGTCGAGGGGTGACAGGTGAAGCTTTCTTT